This T cell receptor beta chain was obtained from a study of blood T cell repertoires in COVID-19. Whole-study context: Acute and convalescent COVID-19 samples came from the United States, Italy and Spain. T cells, B-cell-depleted T cells, or PBMCs provided the cDNA or gDNA that served as material.

The CDR3 has 15 residues. Germline V lookup: CDR1 SGHTS, CDR2 YDEGEE. V lost 1 base, J lost 6 bases, and 6 bases stayed unmatched. Authors' analysis steps: Nucleated cell number was recorded as an estimate derived from reference gene primer amplification. Assay used: immunoSEQ multiplex PCR; TCRdb lists only in-frame clones, some missing. The V and J calls and clone size were taken over from that table, and D and trimming were inferred from the DNA. This table holds approximately 26,000 clones, 77% found once. This receptor was identified in an elderly man with active or convalescent COVID-19. The rearrangement joins TRBV5-8 to TRBJ2-1; 8 bases match TRBD2. The sequenced sample was peripheral blood. CDR3 in amino acids: CASSLSRGGFNEQFF. CDR3 DNA sequence: TGTGCCAGCAGCTTGTCCCGCGGGGGGTTCAATGAGCAGTTCTTC. The full variable domain, completed using reference TRBV5-8 and TRBJ2-1, is EAGVTQSPTHLIKTRGQQATLRCSPISGHTSVYWYQQALGLGLQFLLWYDEGEERNRGNFPPRFSGRQFPNYSSELNVNALELEDSALYLCASSLSRGGFNEQFFGPGTRLTVL.